This T cell receptor beta chain was found in a study of T cells in localized non-small cell lung cancer. Regarding the study as a whole: Patients showing higher blood T cell density tended to see longer overall survival. A median of approximately 50 clones ranked among the top 100 in tumor appeared in adjacent lung.

As to this clone: Its specificity is unknown.

This CDR3 is built from 14 residues. V lost 4 bases and J lost 9, with 13 bases in between. Germline V gene data show CDR1 as SNHLY and CDR2 as FYNNEI. TCRdb keeps only in-frame clones here, not all; method: immunoSEQ multiplex PCR. The data show tens of thousands of clones, about 80% seen once. This specimen was peripheral blood, taken before any cancer treatment. This sequence originates from a female donor at least 60 years old with stage II squamous cell lung carcinoma. The chain joins TRBV2 to TRBJ1-6; D remains ambiguous. The CDR3 DNA follows: TGTGCCAGCAGTGCGAACAGTCGCCGTTCACCCCTCCACTTT. This translates into CASSANSRRSPLHF.